This entry is about one T cell receptor (beta chain). The antigen is unknown. This PCR relied on a set of 60 Vbeta primers and 13 Jbeta primers. Using immunoSEQ multiplex PCR, the repertoire was profiled, and TCRdb retains in-frame clones only, with some absent. There are about 130,000 clones in the sample; 65% to 70% occur only once, and around 1.6% lies in the top ten. The source of the sample is a study of cytomegalovirus exposure and HLA in healthy donors. Study summary: Roughly 180 million T cells yielded roughly 100 million unique TCR beta sequences, as an earlier analysis found.

Study conclusions and caveats: Earlier results showed most TCR beta V segments being productive about 90% or about 30% of the time. In a later analysis, V- and J-gene trimming of beta chains associated with a DCLRE1C missense variant, replicated independently.

CDR1 and CDR2 (germline): SNHLY, FYNNEI. Trimming cost V 5 bases and J 0 bases, with 11 bases left between them. The CDR3 length is 15 residues. The chain joins TRBV2 to TRBJ2-1; a weak D match, TRBD2 (6 bases). Sequencing was carried out using PBMCs. This TCR derives from a human donor in good health. Here the CDR3 DNA reads TGTGCCAGCAGTCTAGCCGGGAGCTCCTACAATGAGCAGTTCTTC. Its translation: CASSLAGSSYNEQFF.